This TCR beta chain was sequenced during a study of OX40 agonist ivuxolimab in advanced cancers. Only in-frame clones appear in the TCRdb table, and some are missing; sequencing was by immunoSEQ multiplex PCR. The sample holds about 32,000 clones, roughly 80% seen once. In this sample, this clone is large (0.1 to 1%). The same CDR3 also results from other DNA sequences found in this sample. V gave up 3 bases and J gave up 3 bases, with 9 bases separating them. The CDR3 consists of 13 residues. CDR1 LNHDA and CDR2 SQIVND come from the germline V gene (reference sequence). Sequenced here: CD4+ or CD8+ T cells sorted from blood, sampled in a trial of the OX40 agonist ivuxolimab. This TCR was recovered from an adult with an advanced solid tumor such as melanoma, head and neck, liver or kidney cancer. This chain joins TRBV19 and TRBJ2-7; possibly TRBD2 for D (6 bases). The CDR3 sequence is CASSIGGVYEQYF. CDR3 bases: TGTGCCAGTAGTATTGGCGGGGTCTACGAGCAGTACTTC.